This T cell receptor beta chain was recorded in a study of blood T cell repertoires in COVID-19. This clone has only one observation. TCRdb's copy holds only in-frame clones and misses some; the assay was immunoSEQ multiplex PCR. In the table there are hundreds of thousands of clones, around 87% of which are singletons. CDR1 is DFQATT, CDR2 SNEGSKA, per germline (reference sequence). The CDR3 is made up of 11 amino acids. V was shortened by 5 bases and J by 8 bases, with 12 bases between the two germline ends. Sequencing input: peripheral blood. The sequence came from a woman aged 55-70 years with COVID-19, enrolled during active disease. J is TRBJ1-2 and V is TRBV20-1; D unclear. The chain's CDR3 is CSAYTLGGYTF. For the CDR3, the DNA is TGCAGTGCTTACACCCTCGGGGGCTACACCTTC.